One sample yielded the 18 T cell receptor beta chains listed below, sequenced in a study of Ad26.COV2.S vaccination and SARS-CoV-2 variants. Only in-frame clones appear in the TCRdb table, and some are missing; sequencing was by immunoSEQ multiplex PCR. The data contain 240,000 or so clones, roughly 90% of them singletons. As for treatment: 15 to 20 received Ad26.COV2.S at low or high dose, single or two shots; a few received placebo; per-sample allocation not given. Vaccine and placebo recipients were sampled on day 63 after the first injection. The material sequenced was peripheral blood, taken in a trial of Ad26.COV2.S vaccine versus placebo. Receptors were obtained from a person aged 18-60 years who received the Ad26.COV2.S COVID-19 vaccine or a placebo.

V usage is TRBV6-4 and J usage is TRBJ2-1; TRBD2 matches at 10 bases. Germline assignment: CDR1 MRHNA and CDR2 SNTAGT. V lost 3 bases, J lost 8 bases, and 7 bases stayed unmatched. The CDR3 has 15 residues. The CDR3 sequence: CASSDRLAGRYEQFF. CDR3 sequence (DNA): TGTGCCAGCAGTGATCGACTAGCGGGCCGATATGAGCAGTTCTTC.

The V call is TRBV7-2, the J call TRBJ2-3; D remains ambiguous. Germline CDR1 and CDR2: SGHTA and FQGNSA. The CDR3 runs 14 residues. V was trimmed by 1 base and J by 6 bases, leaving 11 bases between them. The CDR3 bases are TGTGCCAGCAGCTTAGGGGCCCTCGTGGATACGCAGTATTTT. Its translation: CASSLGALVDTQYF.

In DNA, the CDR3 is TGTGCCAGCAGCTTAGTGCCGGAGGTCACAGATACGCAGTATTTT. Translated, it gives CASSLVPEVTDTQYF. The rearrangement links TRBV7-9 to TRBJ2-3; weak D call: TRBD2 (5 bases). With 1 base removed from V and 2 bases from J, the gap between germline ends came to 10 bases. CDR3 length: 15 amino acids. Germline CDR1 and CDR2: SEHNR and FQNEAQ (reference sequence).

This sequence joins TRBV5-1 and TRBJ1-2, with TRBD1 as a possible D gene (5 bases). Germline-derived CDR1 and CDR2 are SGHRS and YFSETQ. The CDR3 has 13 amino acids. V shed 0 bases and J shed 8 bases, with 11 bases lying between them. CDR3: CASSLGQGKGYTF. The CDR3, as DNA: TGCGCCAGCAGCTTGGGGCAGGGCAAGGGCTACACCTTC.

In its sample, this clone was seen a few times. The rearrangement joins TRBV18 to TRBJ2-3, with 13 bases that match TRBD2. This CDR3 is built from 16 residues. Trimming cost V 5 bases and J 1 base; bases outside gene matches: 3. CDR1 is KGHSH, CDR2 LQKENI, per germline. The CDR3 DNA reads as TGTGCCAGCTCATCTGGACTAGCGGGAGGCACAGATACGCAGTATTTT. Translating gives CASSSGLAGGTDTQYF. The complete variable domain, with remaining parts taken from reference TRBV18 and TRBJ2-3, reads NAGVMQNPRHLVRRRGQEARLRCSPMKGHSHVYWYRQLPEEGLKFMVYLQKENIIDESGMPKERFSAEFPKEGPSILRIQQVVRGDSAAYFCASSSGLAGGTDTQYFGPGTRLTVL.

The CDR3 protein is CASSRSPPTSGGGNTIYF. The CDR3 bases are TGTGCCAGCAGTCGCTCTCCCCCGACCTCGGGCGGAGGAAACACCATATATTTT. The chain joins TRBV6-6 to TRBJ1-3, with D uncertain. Trimming cost V 5 bases and J 4 bases, with 24 bases left between them. Looked up from germline, CDR1 is MNHNY and CDR2 is SVGAGI (reference sequence). The length of the CDR3 is 18 residues.

The rearrangement uses TRBV27 and TRBJ2-1; 12 bases fit TRBD2. The CDR3 has 17 residues. J was trimmed by 4 bases and V by 5 bases; bases with no gene match: 9. CDR1 and CDR2 (germline): MNHEY, SMNVEV (reference sequence). CDR3 amino acids: CASSRSTSGGLYNEQFF. In nucleotides, the CDR3 is TGTGCCAGCAGTCGATCGACTAGCGGGGGCTTATACAATGAGCAGTTCTTC.

The chain couples TRBV9 to TRBJ2-1; tentatively, D is TRBD2 (6 bases). The CDR3 contains 15 residues. CDR1 SGDLS and CDR2 YYNGEE come from the germline V gene. Trimming removed 3 bases from V and 10 bases from J, with 20 bases in between. CDR3 sequence (DNA): TGTGCCAGCAGCGGCGTCGGGGGTGGATTACTGGAGCAGTTCTTC. Amino acid sequence: CASSGVGGGLLEQFF.

The DNA of the CDR3 is TGTGCCAGCAGCGTAGGTGGGGGCTGGACGAACACTGAAGCTTTCTTT. As protein: CASSVGGGWTNTEAFF. V usage is TRBV9 and J usage is TRBJ1-1; D is perhaps TRBD1 (6 bases). Germline V gives CDR1 SGDLS, CDR2 YYNGEE. Trimming shortened V by 0 bases and J by 1 base, and 13 bases separated the two germline ends. This CDR3 has 16 amino acids. Complete variable domain (other parts from reference TRBV9 and TRBJ1-1): DSGVTQTPKHLITATGQRVTLRCSPRSGDLSVYWYQQSLDQGLQFLIQYYNGEERAKGNILERFSAQQFPDLHSELNLSSLELGDSALYFCASSVGGGWTNTEAFFGQGTRLTVV.

V usage is TRBV7-2 and J usage is TRBJ2-5; 7 positions agree with TRBD1. After removal of 1 base from V and 1 base from J, the junction contained 3 bases not matched to a gene. This CDR3 is built from 15 residues. Germline assignment: CDR1 SGHTA and CDR2 FQGNSA. CDR3 sequence: CASSLVGTAQETQYF. CDR3 in DNA: TGTGCCAGCAGCTTAGTGGGGACAGCCCAAGAGACCCAGTACTTC.

This chain links TRBV2 with TRBJ2-7, with 9 bases aligning to TRBD1. Per the germline V gene, CDR1 is SNHLY and CDR2 is FYNNEI. The length of the CDR3 is 13 residues. The trim removed 5 bases at V and 4 bases at J, leaving 3 bases unmatched. The CDR3 DNA reads as TGTGCCAGCAGTCTGGGACAGGGATACGAGCAGTACTTC. This encodes CASSLGQGYEQYF.

Here the CDR3 DNA reads TGTGCCTCGCGAGGAACAACTAATGAAAAACTGTTTTTT. It is translated as CASRGTTNEKLFF. The V gene is TRBV30, the J gene TRBJ1-4; unclear D gene. Trimming removed 7 bases at V and 0 bases at J, with 9 bases between. The V gene's germline CDR1 is GTSNPN and CDR2 SVGIG (reference sequence). The CDR3 covers 13 residues.

This sequence joins TRBV28 and TRBJ2-7; TRBD1 or TRBD2 may be the D gene (5 bases each). The CDR3 loop spans 15 amino acids. Germline V CDR1 and CDR2: MDHEN, SYDVKM. V lost 6 bases to trimming and J lost 5 bases, with 20 bases between them. The CDR3 nucleotides are TGTGCCAGCAGCGGGGCTGCAGGACGCCACGACGAGCAGTACTTC. Translation: CASSGAAGRHDEQYF.

The V and J genes are TRBV18 and TRBJ2-1; the D gene is possibly TRBD1 (6 bases). This CDR3 contains 17 residues. Trimming stripped 3 bases from V and 1 base from J, with 16 bases between. The germline V gene has CDR1 KGHSH and CDR2 LQKENI. CDR3 nucleotides: TGTGCCAGCTCACCGATTTTAGCAGGGACATCCTACAATGAGCAGTTCTTC. It specifies CASSPILAGTSYNEQFF.

The rearrangement links TRBV4-3 to TRBJ2-5, with D possibly matching TRBD1 (5 bases). V lost 0 bases to trimming and J lost 7 bases, with 9 bases between them. Germline V gives CDR1 LGHNA, CDR2 YSLEER. The CDR3 contains 13 residues. CDR3 nucleotide sequence: TGCGCCAGCAGCCAAGATCCCCAGGGGACCCAGTACTTC. Encoded protein: CASSQDPQGTQYF.

This rearrangement joins TRBV4-1 to TRBJ1-2; D may be TRBD1 (6 bases). Trimming cost V 3 bases and J 0 bases, with 11 bases left between them. The germline CDR1 and CDR2 sequences are MGHRA and YSYEKL. The CDR3 loop spans 15 amino acids. This CDR3 is CASSHSDRPNYGYTF. CDR3 DNA sequence: TGCGCCAGCAGCCACAGCGACAGGCCTAACTATGGCTACACCTTC.

The V gene is TRBV24-1, the J gene TRBJ2-1, with D unresolved. This CDR3 spans 12 amino acids. Per germline, CDR1 KGHDR and CDR2 SFDVKD. V lost 3 bases and J 9 bases, leaving 8 bases between the germline ends. As DNA, the CDR3 is TGTGCCACCAGTGATGCGCGTTTTGAGCAGTTCTTC. Its translation: CATSDARFEQFF.

The rearrangement links TRBV6-5 to TRBJ2-1; maybe TRBD2 (6 bases). Germline V lookup: CDR1 MNHEY, CDR2 SVGAGI. This CDR3 has 13 residues. The germline V and J ends were trimmed by 11 bases and 9 bases, with 20 bases remaining between them. CDR3 residues: CACGRRVVTEQFF. CDR3 sequence (DNA): TGTGCCTGCGGCCGGAGGGTGGTCACTGAGCAGTTCTTC.